The next 3 T cell receptor beta chains were all read from a single sample in a study of T-cell reconstitution after alpha-beta-depleted transplantation in children. TCRbeta library construction was performed incorporating unique molecular identifiers. TCRdb called the PCR reads again in MiXCR, with one record for every CDR3 protein. The table includes 180,000 or so distinct CDR3 sequences, roughly 6.3% detected once. The source was PBMCs, collected before TCRalphabeta/CD19-depleted stem cell transplant. The receptors stem from a girl under three years old with combined immunodeficiency, due to receive a stem cell transplant.

As regards this clonotype: This could be a read error, since a much larger clone is one nucleotide away. V and J are TRBV7-3 and TRBJ2-3, with TRBD2 matching 7 bases. The junction had 11 bases not matched to a gene; V was cut back by 4 bases and J by 4 bases. Per germline, CDR1 SGHTA and CDR2 FQGTGA. CDR3 length: 16 amino acids. CDR3 loop: CASSSGSGDGADTQYF. DNA for the CDR3: TGTGCCAGCAGCTCCGGAAGCGGGGACGGAGCAGATACGCAGTATTTT.

Many counts were recorded for this clonotype. The CDR3 DNA reads TGTGCCAGCAGCTTTGGACAGAGCCGGAATGAGCAGTTCTTC. This gives the protein CASSFGQSRNEQFF. The chain uses TRBV7-6 and TRBJ2-1; D possibly corresponds to TRBD1 (6 bases). Trimming left V 3 bases short and J 7 bases short, with 13 bases between. CDR1 and CDR2 (germline): SGHVS, FNYEAQ. The CDR3 runs 14 residues.

This clonotype was seen ten or more times. The V call is TRBV15, the J call TRBJ2-2; D is undetermined. The V end was cut by 0 bases, the J end by 2 bases, with 10 bases between. The CDR3 length is 16 residues. Germline V gene sequence: CDR1 LNHNV, CDR2 YYDKDF (reference sequence). The CDR3 sequence is CATSRDELINTGELFF. The CDR3 nucleotides read TGTGCCACCAGCAGAGATGAACTGATTAACACCGGGGAGCTGTTTTTT. The full variable domain, in which reference TRBV15 and TRBJ2-2 provide the parts outside the CDR3, is DAMVIQNPRYQVTQFGKPVTLSCSQTLNHNVMYWYQQKSSQAPKLLFHYYDKDFNNEADTPDNFQSRRPNTSFCFLDIRSPGLGDTAMYLCATSRDELINTGELFFGEGSRLTVL.